This T cell receptor beta chain comes out of a study of T cell repertoires in cytomegalovirus infection. Study overall: CMV infection plus the matching HLA type was flagged by public TCR beta signatures.

To note about this clonotype: The antigen remains unidentified.

CDR1 is DFQATT, CDR2 SNEGSKA, per germline (reference sequence). The V gene lost 0 bases and the J gene lost 2 bases, with 11 bases spanning the gap. The CDR3 totals 14 residues. MiXCR, run by TCRdb on the reads, gives a single entry per CDR3 protein. The sample records some 150,000 distinct CDR3 sequences, 23% being singletons. General study results and limits: HLA-C-restricted, CMV-specific TCR beta clonotypes were dominant ex vivo. Public TCR beta family frequency separated CMV-and-HLA carriers, including in an independent cohort.

The clonotype was recovered from a human donor in good health (CMV status not recorded). Some clones in this sample may be carry-over from other donors' samples. V and J are TRBV20-1 and TRBJ2-7, with D uncertain. Source material: PBMCs. DNA of the CDR3: TGCAGTGCTAGAGATGTCGGCAGCACCTACGAGCAGTACTTC. Protein sequence: CSARDVGSTYEQYF.